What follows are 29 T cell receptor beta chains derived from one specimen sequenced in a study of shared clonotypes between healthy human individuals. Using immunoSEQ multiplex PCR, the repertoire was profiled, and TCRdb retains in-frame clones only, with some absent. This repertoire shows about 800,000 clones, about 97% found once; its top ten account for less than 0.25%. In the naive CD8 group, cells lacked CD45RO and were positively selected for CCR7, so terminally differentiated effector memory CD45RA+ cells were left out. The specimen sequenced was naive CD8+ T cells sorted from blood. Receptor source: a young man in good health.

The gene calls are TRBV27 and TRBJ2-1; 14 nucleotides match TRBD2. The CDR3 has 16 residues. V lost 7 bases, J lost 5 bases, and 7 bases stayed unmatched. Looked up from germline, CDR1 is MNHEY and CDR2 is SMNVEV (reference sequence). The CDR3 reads CASTLGTSGSNNEQFF. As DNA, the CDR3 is TGTGCCAGCACCCTCGGGACTAGCGGGAGTAACAATGAGCAGTTCTTC.

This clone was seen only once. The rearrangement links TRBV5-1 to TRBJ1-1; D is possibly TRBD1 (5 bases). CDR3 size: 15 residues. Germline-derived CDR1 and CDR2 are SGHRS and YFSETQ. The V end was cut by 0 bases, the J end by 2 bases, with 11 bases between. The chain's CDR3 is CASSLEGQRNTEAFF. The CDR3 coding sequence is TGCGCCAGCAGCTTGGAAGGACAAAGAAACACTGAAGCTTTCTTT.

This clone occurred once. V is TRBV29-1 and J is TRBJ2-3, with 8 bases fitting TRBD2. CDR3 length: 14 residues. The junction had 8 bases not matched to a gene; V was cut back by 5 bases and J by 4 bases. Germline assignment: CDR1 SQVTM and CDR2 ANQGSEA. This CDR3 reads CSVSPGLEADTQYF. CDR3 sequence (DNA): TGCAGCGTTTCACCGGGACTAGAGGCAGATACGCAGTATTTT.

CDR3 protein: CASSLLGNGELFF. The CDR3 DNA reads as TGTGCCAGCAGTTTATTAGGAAACGGGGAGCTGTTTTTT. The chain is built from TRBV27 and TRBJ2-2; D remains ambiguous. CDR1 is MNHEY, CDR2 SMNVEV, per germline (reference sequence). V lost 1 base and J lost 7, with 7 bases in between. This CDR3 contains 13 residues.

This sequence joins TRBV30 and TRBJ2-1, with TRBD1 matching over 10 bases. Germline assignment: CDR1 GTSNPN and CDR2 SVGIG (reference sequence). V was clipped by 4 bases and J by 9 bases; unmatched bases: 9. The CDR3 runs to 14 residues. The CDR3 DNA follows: TGTGCCTGGACCCCCGGGACAGGGGCAGGTGAGCAGTTCTTC. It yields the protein CAWTPGTGAGEQFF.

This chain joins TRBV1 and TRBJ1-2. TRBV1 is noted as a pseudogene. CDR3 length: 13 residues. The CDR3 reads CTSSRRKTYGYTF. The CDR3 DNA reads TGCACCAGCAGTCGGCGAAAGACCTATGGCTACACCTTC.

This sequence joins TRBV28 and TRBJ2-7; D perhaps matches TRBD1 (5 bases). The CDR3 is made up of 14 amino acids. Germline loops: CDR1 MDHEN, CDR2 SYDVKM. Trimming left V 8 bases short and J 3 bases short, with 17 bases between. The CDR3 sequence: CASAGRRQFYEQYF. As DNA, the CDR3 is TGTGCCAGCGCTGGCCGGCGACAGTTCTACGAGCAGTACTTC.

CDR3 nucleotide sequence: TGTGCCAGCTCACCGCGGACAGCCTATAATGAAAAACTGTTTTTT. Translated: CASSPRTAYNEKLFF. This sequence joins TRBV18 and TRBJ1-4; D may be TRBD1 (6 bases). V dropped 3 bases and J dropped 4 bases, with 12 bases sitting between them. Looked up from germline, CDR1 is KGHSH and CDR2 is LQKENI. The length of the CDR3 is 15 residues.

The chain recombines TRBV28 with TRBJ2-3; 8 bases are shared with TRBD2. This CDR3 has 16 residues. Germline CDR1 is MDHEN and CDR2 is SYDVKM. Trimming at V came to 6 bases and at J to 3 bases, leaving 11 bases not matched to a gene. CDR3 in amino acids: CASSPTPGRGTDTQYF. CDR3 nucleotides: TGTGCCAGCAGCCCGACGCCCGGGAGGGGTACAGATACGCAGTATTTT.

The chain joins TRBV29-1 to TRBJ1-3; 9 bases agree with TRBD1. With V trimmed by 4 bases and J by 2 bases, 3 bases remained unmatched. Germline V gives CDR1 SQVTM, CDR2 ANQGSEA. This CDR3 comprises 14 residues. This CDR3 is CSVGNRGPGNTIYF. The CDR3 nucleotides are TGCAGCGTTGGAAACAGGGGGCCTGGAAACACCATATATTTT.

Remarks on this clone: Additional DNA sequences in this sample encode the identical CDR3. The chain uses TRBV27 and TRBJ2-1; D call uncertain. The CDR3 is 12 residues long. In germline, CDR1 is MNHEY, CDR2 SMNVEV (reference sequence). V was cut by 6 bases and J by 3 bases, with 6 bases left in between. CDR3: CASSLGYNEQFF. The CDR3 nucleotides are TGTGCCAGCAGCCTGGGCTACAATGAGCAGTTCTTC.

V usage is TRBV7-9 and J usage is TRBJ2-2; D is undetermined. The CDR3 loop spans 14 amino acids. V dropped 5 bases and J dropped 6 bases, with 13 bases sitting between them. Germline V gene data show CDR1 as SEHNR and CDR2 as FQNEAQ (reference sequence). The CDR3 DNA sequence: TGTGCCAGCAGCGGTCCAGCGAGCGCCGGGGAGCTGTTTTTT. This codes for CASSGPASAGELFF.

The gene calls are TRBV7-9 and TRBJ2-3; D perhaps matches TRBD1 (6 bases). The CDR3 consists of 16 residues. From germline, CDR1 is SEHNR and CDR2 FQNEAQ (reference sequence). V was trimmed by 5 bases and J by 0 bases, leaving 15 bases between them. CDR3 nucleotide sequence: TGTGCCAGCAGCCCCTGGACAGATCCTAGCACAGATACGCAGTATTTT. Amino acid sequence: CASSPWTDPSTDTQYF.

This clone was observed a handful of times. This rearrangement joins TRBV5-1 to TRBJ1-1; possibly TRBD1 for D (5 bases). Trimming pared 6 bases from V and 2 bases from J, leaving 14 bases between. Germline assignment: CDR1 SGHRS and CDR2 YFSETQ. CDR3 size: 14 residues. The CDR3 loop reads CASKTGTDNTEAFF. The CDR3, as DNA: TGCGCCAGCAAAACCGGGACGGATAACACTGAAGCTTTCTTT.

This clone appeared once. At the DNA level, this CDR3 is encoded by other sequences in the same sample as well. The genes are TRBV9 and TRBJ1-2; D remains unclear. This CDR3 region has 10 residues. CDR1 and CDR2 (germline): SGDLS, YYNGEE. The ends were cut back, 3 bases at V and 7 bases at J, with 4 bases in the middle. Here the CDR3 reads CASSGAGYTF. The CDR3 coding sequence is TGTGCCAGCAGCGGAGCTGGCTACACCTTC.

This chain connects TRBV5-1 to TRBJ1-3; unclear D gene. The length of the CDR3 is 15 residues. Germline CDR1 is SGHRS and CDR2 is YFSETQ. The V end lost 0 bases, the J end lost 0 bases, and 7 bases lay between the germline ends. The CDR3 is CASSLAESSGNTIYF. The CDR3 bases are TGCGCCAGCAGCTTGGCCGAGAGCTCTGGAAACACCATATATTTT.

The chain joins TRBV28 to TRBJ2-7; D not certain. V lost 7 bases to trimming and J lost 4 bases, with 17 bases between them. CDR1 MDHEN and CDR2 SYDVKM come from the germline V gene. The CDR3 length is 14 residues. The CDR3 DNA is TGTGCCAGCACCAACCCCAACGACTGGTACGAGCAGTACTTC. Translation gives CASTNPNDWYEQYF.

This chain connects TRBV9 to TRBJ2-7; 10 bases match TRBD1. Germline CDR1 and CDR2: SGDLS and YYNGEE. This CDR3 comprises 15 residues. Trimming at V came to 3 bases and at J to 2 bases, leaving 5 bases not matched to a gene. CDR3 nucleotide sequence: TGTGCCAGCAGCGCCGGGACAGGGGTTCCCTACGAGCAGTACTTC. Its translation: CASSAGTGVPYEQYF.

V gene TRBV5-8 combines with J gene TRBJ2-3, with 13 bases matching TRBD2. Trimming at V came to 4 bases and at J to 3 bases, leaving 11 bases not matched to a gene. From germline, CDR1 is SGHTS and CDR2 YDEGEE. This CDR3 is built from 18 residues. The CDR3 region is CASSPRTSGSGRTDTQYF. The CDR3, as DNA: TGTGCCAGCAGCCCCCGGACTAGCGGGAGTGGGCGGACAGATACGCAGTATTTT.

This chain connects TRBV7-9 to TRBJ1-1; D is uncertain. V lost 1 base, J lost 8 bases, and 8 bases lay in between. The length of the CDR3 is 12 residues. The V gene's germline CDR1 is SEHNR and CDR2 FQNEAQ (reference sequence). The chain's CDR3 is CASSLGGQEAFF. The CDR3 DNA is TGTGCCAGCAGCTTAGGAGGGCAGGAAGCTTTCTTT.

The CDR3 reads CSVFSGRQETQYF. CDR3 DNA: TGCAGCGTTTTCAGCGGGCGCCAAGAGACCCAGTACTTC. The chain is built from TRBV29-1 and TRBJ2-5; weak D call: TRBD2 (6 bases). The V and J ends lost 5 bases and 1 base respectively, with 11 bases between them. The CDR3 spans 13 residues. Germline CDR1 reads SQVTM; CDR2 reads ANQGSEA.

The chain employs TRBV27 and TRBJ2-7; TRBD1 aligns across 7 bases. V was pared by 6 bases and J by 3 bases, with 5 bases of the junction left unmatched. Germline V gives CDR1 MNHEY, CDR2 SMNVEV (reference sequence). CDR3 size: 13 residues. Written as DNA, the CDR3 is TGTGCCAGCAGGCCAGGGGGAAACTACGAGCAGTACTTC. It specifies CASRPGGNYEQYF.

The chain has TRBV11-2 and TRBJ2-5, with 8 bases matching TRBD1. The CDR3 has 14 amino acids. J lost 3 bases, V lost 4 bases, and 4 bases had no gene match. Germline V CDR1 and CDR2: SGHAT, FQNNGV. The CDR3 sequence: CASSWLDREETQYF. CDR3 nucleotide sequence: TGTGCCAGCAGCTGGTTGGACAGGGAAGAGACCCAGTACTTC.

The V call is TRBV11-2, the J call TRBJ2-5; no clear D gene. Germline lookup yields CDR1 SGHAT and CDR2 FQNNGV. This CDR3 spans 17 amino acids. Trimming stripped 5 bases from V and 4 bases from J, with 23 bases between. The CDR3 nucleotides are TGTGCCAGCAGCCCTCCTCCCGGTGGAGAATGGGGAGAGACCCAGTACTTC. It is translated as CASSPPPGGEWGETQYF.

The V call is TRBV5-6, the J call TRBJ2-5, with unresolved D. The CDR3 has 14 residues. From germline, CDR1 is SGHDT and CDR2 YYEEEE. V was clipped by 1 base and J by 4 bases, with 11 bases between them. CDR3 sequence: CASSLPEARETQYF. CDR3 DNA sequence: TGTGCCAGCAGCTTGCCAGAAGCGAGAGAGACCCAGTACTTC. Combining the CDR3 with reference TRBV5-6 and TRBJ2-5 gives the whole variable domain DAGVTQSPTHLIKTRGQQVTLRCSPKSGHDTVSWYQQALGQGPQFIFQYYEEEERQRGNFPDRFSGHQFPNYSSELNVNALLLGDSALYLCASSLPEARETQYFGPGTRLLVL.

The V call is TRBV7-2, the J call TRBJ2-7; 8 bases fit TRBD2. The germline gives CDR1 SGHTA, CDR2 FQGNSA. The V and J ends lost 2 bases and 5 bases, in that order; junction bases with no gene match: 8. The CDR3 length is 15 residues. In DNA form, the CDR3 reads TGTGCCAGCAGCTTACCTGGCGGGGGGCGGGACGAGCAGTACTTC. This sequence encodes CASSLPGGGRDEQYF. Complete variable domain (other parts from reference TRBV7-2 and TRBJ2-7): GAGVSQSPSNKVTEKGKDVELRCDPISGHTALYWYRQSLGQGLEFLIYFQGNSAPDKSGLPSDRFSAERTGGSVSTLTIQRTQQEDSAVYLCASSLPGGGRDEQYFGPGTRLTVT.

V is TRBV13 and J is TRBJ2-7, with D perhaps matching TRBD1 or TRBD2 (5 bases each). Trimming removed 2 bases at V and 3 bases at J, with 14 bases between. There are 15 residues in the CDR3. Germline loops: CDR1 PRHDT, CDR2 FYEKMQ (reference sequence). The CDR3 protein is CASSLTSGASYEQYF. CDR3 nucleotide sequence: TGTGCCAGCAGCTTAACGTCCGGGGCTAGCTACGAGCAGTACTTC.

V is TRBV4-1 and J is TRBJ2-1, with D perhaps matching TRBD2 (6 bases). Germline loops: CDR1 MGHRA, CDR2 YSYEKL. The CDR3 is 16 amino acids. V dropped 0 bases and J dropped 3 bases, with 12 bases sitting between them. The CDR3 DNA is TGCGCCAGCAGCCAAGATCCCTCGACTAGCTACAATGAGCAGTTCTTC. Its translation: CASSQDPSTSYNEQFF.

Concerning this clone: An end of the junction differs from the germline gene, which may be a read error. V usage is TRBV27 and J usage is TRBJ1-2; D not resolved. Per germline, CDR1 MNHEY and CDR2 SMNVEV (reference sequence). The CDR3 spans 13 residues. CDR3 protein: CASSLGYMRGLAF. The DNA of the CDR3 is TGTGCCAGCAGTTTAGGCTATATGCGGGGTTTAGCCTTC.